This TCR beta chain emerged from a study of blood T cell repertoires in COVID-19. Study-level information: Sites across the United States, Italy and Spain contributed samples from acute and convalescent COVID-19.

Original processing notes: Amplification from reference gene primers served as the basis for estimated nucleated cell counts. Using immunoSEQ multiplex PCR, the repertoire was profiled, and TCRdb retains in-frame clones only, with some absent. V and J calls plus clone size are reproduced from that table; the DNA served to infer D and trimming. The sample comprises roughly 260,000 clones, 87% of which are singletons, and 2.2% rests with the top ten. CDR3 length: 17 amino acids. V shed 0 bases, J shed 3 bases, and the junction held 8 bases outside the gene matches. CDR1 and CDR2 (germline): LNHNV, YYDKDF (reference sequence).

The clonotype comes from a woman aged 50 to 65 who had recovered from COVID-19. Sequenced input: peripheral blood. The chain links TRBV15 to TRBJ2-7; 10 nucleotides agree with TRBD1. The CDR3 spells CATSRERGQGTHYEQYF. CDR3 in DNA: TGTGCCACCAGCAGAGAGAGGGGACAGGGGACCCACTACGAGCAGTACTTC.